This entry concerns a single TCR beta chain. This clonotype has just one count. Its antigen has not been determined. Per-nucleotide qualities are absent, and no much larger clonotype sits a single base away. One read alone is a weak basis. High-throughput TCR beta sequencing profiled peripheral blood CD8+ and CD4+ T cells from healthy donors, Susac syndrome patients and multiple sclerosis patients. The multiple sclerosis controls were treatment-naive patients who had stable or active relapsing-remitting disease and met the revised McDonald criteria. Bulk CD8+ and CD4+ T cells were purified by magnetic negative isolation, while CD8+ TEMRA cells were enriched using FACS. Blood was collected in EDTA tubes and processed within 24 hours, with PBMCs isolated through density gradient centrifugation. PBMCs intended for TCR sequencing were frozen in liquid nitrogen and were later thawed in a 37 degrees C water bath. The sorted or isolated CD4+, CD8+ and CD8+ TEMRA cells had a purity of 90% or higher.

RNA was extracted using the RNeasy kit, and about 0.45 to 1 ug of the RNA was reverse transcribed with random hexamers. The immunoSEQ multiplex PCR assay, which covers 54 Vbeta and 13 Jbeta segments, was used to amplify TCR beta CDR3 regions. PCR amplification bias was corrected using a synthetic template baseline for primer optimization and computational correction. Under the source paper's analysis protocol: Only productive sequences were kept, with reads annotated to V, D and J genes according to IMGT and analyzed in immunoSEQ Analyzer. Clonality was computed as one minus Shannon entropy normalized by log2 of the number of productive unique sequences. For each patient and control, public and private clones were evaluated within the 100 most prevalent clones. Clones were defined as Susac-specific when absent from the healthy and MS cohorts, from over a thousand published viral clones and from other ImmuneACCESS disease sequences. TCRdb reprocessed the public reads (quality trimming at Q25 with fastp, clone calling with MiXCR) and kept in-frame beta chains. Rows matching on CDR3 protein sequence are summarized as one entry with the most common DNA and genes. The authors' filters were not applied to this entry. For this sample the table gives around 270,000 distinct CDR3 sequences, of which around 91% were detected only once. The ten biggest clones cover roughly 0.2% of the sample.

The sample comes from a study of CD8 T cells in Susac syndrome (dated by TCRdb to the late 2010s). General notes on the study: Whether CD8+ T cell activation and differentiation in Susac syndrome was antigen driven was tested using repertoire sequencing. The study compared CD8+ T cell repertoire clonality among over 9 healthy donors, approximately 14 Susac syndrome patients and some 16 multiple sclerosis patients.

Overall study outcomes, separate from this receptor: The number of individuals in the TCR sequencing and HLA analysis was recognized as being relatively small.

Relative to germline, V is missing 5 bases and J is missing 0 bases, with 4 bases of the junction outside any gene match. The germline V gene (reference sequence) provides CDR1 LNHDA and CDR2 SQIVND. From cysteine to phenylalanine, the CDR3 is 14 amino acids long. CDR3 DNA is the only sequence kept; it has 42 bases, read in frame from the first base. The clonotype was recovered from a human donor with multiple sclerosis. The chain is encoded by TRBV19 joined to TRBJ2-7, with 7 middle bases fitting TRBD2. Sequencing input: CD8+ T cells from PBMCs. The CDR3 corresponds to CASSPTSASYEQYF. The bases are TGTGCCAGTAGTCCAACTAGCGCCTCCTACGAGCAGTACTTC.